Listed below are T cell receptor beta chains from one sample, sequenced in a study of T cell responses to AZD1222 COVID-19 vaccine. TCRdb's table, derived via immunoSEQ multiplex PCR, lists solely in-frame clones and lacks some. The sample lists more than 85,000 clones; more than 70% were seen once. The specimen was peripheral blood, collected on day 0 of AZD1222 vaccination. The receptors derive from an adult in good health. The CDR3 runs from the conserved cysteine through the conserved F or W. A D gene is named only where the DNA matches it firmly. Only part of the rows carry a size: once, few, many, or a class if the clone is expanded.

TRBD1,.,TRBJ2-1,TRBV10-2,CATNDREQEQFF,TGCGCCACCAATGACAGGGAACAGGAGCAGTTCTTC
.,.,TRBJ2-5,TRBV5-1,CASSANQETQYF,TGCGCCAGCAGCGCAAACCAAGAGACCCAGTACTTC
.,once,TRBJ1-4,TRBV12-3/TRBV12-4,CASSPRTVEKLFF,TGTGCCAGCAGTCCTAGGACAGTCGAAAAACTGTTTTTT
TRBD2,.,TRBJ2-3,TRBV5-1,CASSSGASGSTQYF,TGCGCCAGCAGCTCGGGGGCCAGCGGGAGCACGCAGTATTTT
TRBD1,.,TRBJ2-7,TRBV6-5,CASSYSTTGAYEQYF,TGTGCCAGCAGTTACTCCACGACAGGGGCCTACGAGCAGTACTTC
.,.,TRBJ2-7,TRBV7-9,CASSPGFGYEQYF,TGTGCCAGCAGCCCAGGGTTCGGGTACGAGCAGTACTTC
.,once,TRBJ2-7,TRBV6-5,CASSYSRPTYEQYF,TGTGCCAGCAGTTACTCGCGGCCCACCTACGAGCAGTACTTC
.,.,TRBJ1-1,TRBV20-1,CRALNTEAFF,TGCCGCGCCTTGAACACTGAAGCTTTCTTT
TRBD2,.,TRBJ2-7,TRBV30,CALREGTYEQYF,TGTGCCCTGAGGGAGGGTACCTACGAGCAGTACTTC
TRBD1,.,TRBJ1-2,TRBV14,CASSQDLGQGNYGYTF,TGTGCCAGCAGCCAAGACCTAGGACAGGGAAACTATGGCTACACCTTC
TRBD1,.,TRBJ2-5,TRBV24-1,CATSDSQGYQETQYF,TGTGCCACCAGTGATTCACAGGGGTACCAAGAGACCCAGTACTTC
TRBD2,.,TRBJ2-1,TRBV5-1,CASSGLAGSYNEQFF,TGCGCCAGCTCGGGACTAGCGGGATCCTACAATGAGCAGTTCTTC
.,.,TRBJ2-1,TRBV5-4,CASSYLRGGEQFF,TGTGCCAGCAGCTACCTCAGGGGAGGGGAGCAGTTCTTC
TRBD1,.,TRBJ1-6,TRBV30,CAWSPGQGIHNSPLHF,TGTGCCTGGAGTCCGGGACAGGGAATACATAATTCACCCCTCCACTTT
.,.,TRBJ2-7,TRBV10-3,CAISESIGTYEQYF,TGTGCCATCAGTGAGTCTATCGGGACATACGAGCAGTACTTC
TRBD1,.,TRBJ2-7,TRBV5-1,CASSLQGQGSEQYF,TGCGCCAGCAGCTTGCAGGGACAGGGTAGCGAGCAGTACTTC
.,.,TRBJ2-1,TRBV7-2,CASRSGTPEQFF,TGTGCCAGCAGGTCCGGGACCCCAGAGCAGTTCTTC
.,.,TRBJ1-1,TRBV4-1,CASSGGSLMNTEAFF,TGCGCCAGCAGCGGGGGATCTCTCATGAACACTGAAGCTTTCTTT
.,once,TRBJ2-2,TRBV19,CASSITRGGTGELFF,TGTGCCAGTAGTATTACTAGAGGGGGCACCGGGGAGCTGTTTTTT
.,.,TRBJ2-3,TRBV20-1,CSGVYTDTQYF,TGCAGTGGAGTGTACACAGATACGCAGTATTTT
TRBD1,.,TRBJ2-5,TRBV3-1/TRBV3-2,CASSLGQGQETQYF,TGTGCCAGCAGCCTCGGACAGGGCCAAGAGACCCAGTACTTC
TRBD1,.,TRBJ2-5,TRBV11-1,CASSVGTGETQYF,TGTGCCAGCAGCGTCGGGACAGGGGAGACCCAGTACTTC
.,.,TRBJ2-6,TRBV15,CATSKEAGVGANVLTF,TGTGCCACCAGCAAGGAGGCAGGGGTTGGGGCCAACGTCCTGACTTTC
.,.,TRBJ2-1,TRBV3-1/TRBV3-2,CASSQEDVDNEQFF,TGTGCCAGCAGCCAAGAAGACGTAGACAATGAGCAGTTCTTC
.,once,TRBJ2-5,TRBV19,CASSIERGGVQETQYF,TGTGCCAGTAGTATAGAAAGGGGCGGAGTCCAAGAGACCCAGTACTTC
.,.,TRBJ1-1,TRBV29-1,CSVSGGGPMNTEAFF,TGCAGCGTGTCCGGGGGGGGTCCCATGAACACTGAAGCTTTCTTT
.,.,TRBJ2-2,TRBV18,CASSPGSANTGELFF,TGTGCCAGCTCACCAGGGTCCGCGAACACCGGGGAGCTGTTTTTT
.,few,TRBJ1-6,TRBV25-1,CASSVRVTNSPLHF,TGTGCCAGCAGTGTGAGGGTGACCAATTCACCCCTCCACTTT
.,once,TRBJ2-1,TRBV5-6,CASRRAVSGWGNEQFF,TGTGCCAGCAGACGTGCGGTCAGCGGGTGGGGGAATGAGCAGTTCTTC
TRBD1,.,TRBJ2-1,TRBV19,CASTPSQGAQQFF,TGTGCCAGTACCCCCAGTCAGGGGGCCCAGCAGTTCTTC
.,.,TRBJ2-3,TRBV6-4,CASSGSGGDTQYF,TGTGCCAGCAGTGGGAGCGGCGGGGATACGCAGTATTTT
.,.,TRBJ2-3,TRBV19,CASSIGGSGTDTQYF,TGTGCCAGTAGTATAGGGGGGTCTGGCACAGATACGCAGTATTTT